The TCR beta chain described here comes from a study of glioma-infiltrating T cells after dendritic cell vaccination. V was shortened by 0 bases and J by 0 bases, with 6 bases between the two germline ends. This CDR3 has 15 amino acids. Germline CDR1 MGHRA, CDR2 YSYEKL. The time point denotes: after dendritic cell vaccination, including at tumor progression/relapse. Clones were read by immunoSEQ multiplex PCR, and TCRdb kept only the in-frame ones, dropping some. The sample consists of about 76,000 clones, around nine tenths of them appearing once. V usage is TRBV4-1 and J usage is TRBJ1-5; no reliable D call. This sequence was found in a human donor with glioblastoma. The input for sequencing was blood, taken after dendritic cell vaccination. CDR3: CASSQETRSNQPQHF. The CDR3, as DNA: TGCGCCAGCAGCCAAGAAACACGTAGCAATCAGCCCCAGCATTTT.